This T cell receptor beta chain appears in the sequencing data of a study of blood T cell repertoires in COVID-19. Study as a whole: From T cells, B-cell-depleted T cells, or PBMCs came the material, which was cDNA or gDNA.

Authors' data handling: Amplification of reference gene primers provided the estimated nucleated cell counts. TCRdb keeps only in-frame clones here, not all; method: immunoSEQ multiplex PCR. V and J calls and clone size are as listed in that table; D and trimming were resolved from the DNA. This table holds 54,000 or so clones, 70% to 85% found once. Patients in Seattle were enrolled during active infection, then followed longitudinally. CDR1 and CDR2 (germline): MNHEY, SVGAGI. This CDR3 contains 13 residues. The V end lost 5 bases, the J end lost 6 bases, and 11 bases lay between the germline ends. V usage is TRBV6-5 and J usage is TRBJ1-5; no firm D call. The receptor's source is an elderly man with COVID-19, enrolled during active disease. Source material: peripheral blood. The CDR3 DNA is TGTGCCAGCAGTCCTCGGGGTGGTCAGCCCCAGCATTTT. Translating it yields CASSPRGGQPQHF.